There are many counts of the clone carrying this T cell receptor (beta chain). Its antigen is still unknown. These data originate in a study of response to subunit inactivated influenza vaccine. Regarding the study as a whole: Each seasonal influenza vaccination, the authors suggested, recruits few new T cells.

Germline V gene sequence: CDR1 SGHTA, CDR2 FQGNSA. The CDR3 contains 15 residues. Trimming cost V 5 bases and J 5 bases, with 15 bases left between them. TCRdb analysed the RT-PCR reads with MiXCR anew, one entry per CDR3 protein. The data contain around 470,000 distinct CDR3 sequences, 7.2% of them seen just once; the ten biggest clones take up around 14%. V gene TRBV7-2 combines with J gene TRBJ2-2, with D possibly TRBD2 on 5 matching bases. The material was PBMCs from blood, obtained 23 to 25 months after vaccination. The sequence was collected from a man between 50 and 75 years old who received an inactivated influenza vaccine. CDR3 nucleotides: TGTGCCAGCAGCACCGAGGCTGGGAGAACCGGGGAGCTGTTTTTT. Translation gives CASSTEAGRTGELFF.